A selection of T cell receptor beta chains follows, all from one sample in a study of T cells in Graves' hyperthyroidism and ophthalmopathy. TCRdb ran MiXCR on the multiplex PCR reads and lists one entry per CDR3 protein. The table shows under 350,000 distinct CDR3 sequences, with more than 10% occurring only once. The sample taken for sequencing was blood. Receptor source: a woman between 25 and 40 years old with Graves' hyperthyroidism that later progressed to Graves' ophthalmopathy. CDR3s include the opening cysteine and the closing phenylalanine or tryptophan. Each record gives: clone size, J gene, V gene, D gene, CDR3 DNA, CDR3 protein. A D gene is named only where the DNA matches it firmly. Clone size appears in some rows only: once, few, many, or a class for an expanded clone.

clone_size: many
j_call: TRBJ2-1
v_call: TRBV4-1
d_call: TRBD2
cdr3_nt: TGCGCCAGCAGGGGACTAGGGGGGCACGATGAGCAGTTCTTC
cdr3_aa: CASRGLGGHDEQFF

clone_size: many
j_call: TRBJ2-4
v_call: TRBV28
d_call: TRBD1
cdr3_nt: TGTGCCAGCAGTCGGGGACAGGGGGCCAAAAACATTCAGTACTTC
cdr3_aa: CASSRGQGAKNIQYF

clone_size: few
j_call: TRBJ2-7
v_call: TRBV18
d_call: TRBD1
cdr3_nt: TGTGCCGGCTCACCTCGCACAGGGGGCTACGAGCAGTACTTC
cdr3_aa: CAGSPRTGGYEQYF

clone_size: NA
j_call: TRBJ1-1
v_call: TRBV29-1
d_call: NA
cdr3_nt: TGCAGCGCTCCACCCCCCCGGGCCCAAGTGAACACTGAAGCTTTCTTT
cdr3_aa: CSAPPPRAQVNTEAFF

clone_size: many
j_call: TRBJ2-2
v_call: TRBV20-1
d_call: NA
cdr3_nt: TGCAGTGCTAACCAGAACACCGGGGAGCTGTTTTTT
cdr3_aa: CSANQNTGELFF

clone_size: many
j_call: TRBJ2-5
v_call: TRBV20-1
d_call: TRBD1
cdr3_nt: TGCAGTGCTCGACAGGGGGGTAAGAGGGGCCAAGAGACCCAGTACTTC
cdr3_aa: CSARQGGKRGQETQYF

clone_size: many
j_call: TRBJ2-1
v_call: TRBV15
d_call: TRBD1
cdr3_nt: TGTGCCACCAGCAGAGCCGGGACAGGGGGACAAGATGAGCAGTTCTTC
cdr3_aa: CATSRAGTGGQDEQFF

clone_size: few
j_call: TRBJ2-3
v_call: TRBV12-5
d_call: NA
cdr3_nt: TGTGCTAGTGGTTTGGGCGACCTTAAGGGGTCACATACGCAGTATTTT
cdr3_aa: CASGLGDLKGSHTQYF

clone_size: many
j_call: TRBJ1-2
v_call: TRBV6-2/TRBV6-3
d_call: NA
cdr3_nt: TGTGCCAGCAGCCTTGGAGGGACGAGGTATGGCTACACCTTC
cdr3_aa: CASSLGGTRYGYTF

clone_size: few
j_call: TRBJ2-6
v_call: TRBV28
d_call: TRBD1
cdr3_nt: TGTGCCAGCAGTCCCGGACAGGGTAGAACCGGGGCCAACGTCCTGACTTTC
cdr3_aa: CASSPGQGRTGANVLTF

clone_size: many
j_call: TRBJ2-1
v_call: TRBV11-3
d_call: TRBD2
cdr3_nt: TGTGCCAGCAGCGAGCGGGGGTCCTACAATGAGCAGTTCTTC
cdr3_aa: CASSERGSYNEQFF

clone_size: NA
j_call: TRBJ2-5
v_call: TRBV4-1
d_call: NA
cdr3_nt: TGCGCCAGCAGCCGCCAGGGAGGGGGGATAGAGACCCAGTACTTC
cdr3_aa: CASSRQGGGIETQYF

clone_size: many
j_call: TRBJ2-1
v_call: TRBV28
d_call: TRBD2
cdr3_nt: TGTGCCAGCAGTCGTTTCGGGACTACCCACAATGAGCAGTTCTTC
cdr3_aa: CASSRFGTTHNEQFF

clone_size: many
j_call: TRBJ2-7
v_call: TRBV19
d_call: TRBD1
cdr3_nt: TGTGCCAGTACACCCCGGGACAGGGTCTACGAGCAGTACTTC
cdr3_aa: CASTPRDRVYEQYF

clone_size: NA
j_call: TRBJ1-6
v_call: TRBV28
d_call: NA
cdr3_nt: TGTGCCAGCAGTTCATCTAACGAGGGACTGGGGTCCCGAAGTTCACCCCTCCACTTT
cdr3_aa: CASSSSNEGLGSRSSPLHF

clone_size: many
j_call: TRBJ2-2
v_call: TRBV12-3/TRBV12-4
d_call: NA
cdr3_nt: TGTGCCAGCAGTGGCGGGGTGAACACCGGGGAGCTGTTTTTT
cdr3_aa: CASSGGVNTGELFF

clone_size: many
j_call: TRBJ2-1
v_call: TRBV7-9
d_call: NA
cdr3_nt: TGTGCCAGCAGCTTTATGGGCCCCCTAGTCCGCAATGAGCAGTTCTTC
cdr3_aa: CASSFMGPLVRNEQFF

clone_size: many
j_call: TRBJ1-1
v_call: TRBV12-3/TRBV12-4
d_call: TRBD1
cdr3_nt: TGTGCCAGCAGCGACAGGGTAGATACTGAAGCTTTCTTT
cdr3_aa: CASSDRVDTEAFF

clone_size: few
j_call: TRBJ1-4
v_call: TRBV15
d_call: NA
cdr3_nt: TGTGCCACCAGCAGAGATCTTGGACACAATGAAAAACTGTTTTTT
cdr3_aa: CATSRDLGHNEKLFF

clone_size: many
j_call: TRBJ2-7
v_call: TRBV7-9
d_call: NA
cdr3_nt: TGTGCCAGCAGCTTGCACGAGAGCTACGAGCAGTACTTC
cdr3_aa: CASSLHESYEQYF

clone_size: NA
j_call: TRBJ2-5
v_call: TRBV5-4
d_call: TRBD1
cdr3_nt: TGTGCCAGCAGCTTGGAGGGGACAGGGAGGACCCAGTACTTC
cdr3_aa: CASSLEGTGRTQYF

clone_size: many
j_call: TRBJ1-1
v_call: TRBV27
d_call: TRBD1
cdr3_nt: TGTGCCAGCAGAGCCGGGACAGGGGGGGACACTGAAGCTTTCTTT
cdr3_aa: CASRAGTGGDTEAFF

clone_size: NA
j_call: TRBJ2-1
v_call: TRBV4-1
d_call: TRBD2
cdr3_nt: TGCGCCAGCAGCCAAGGACTAGCGGGAATCAATGAGCAGTTCTTC
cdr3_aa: CASSQGLAGINEQFF

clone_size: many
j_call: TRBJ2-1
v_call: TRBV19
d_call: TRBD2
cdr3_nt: TGTGCCAGTAGCCTTGCAGCGGGAGGCTTCTACAATGAGCAGTTCTTC
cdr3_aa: CASSLAAGGFYNEQFF

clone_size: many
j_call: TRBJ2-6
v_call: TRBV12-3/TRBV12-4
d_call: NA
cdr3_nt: TGTGCCAGCAGTCAGGAAGGGGCCAACGTCCTGACTTTC
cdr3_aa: CASSQEGANVLTF

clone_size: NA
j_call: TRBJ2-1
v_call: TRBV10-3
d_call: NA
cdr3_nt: TGTGCCATCAGTGACCAAAGCGGAGACAATGAGCAGTTCTTC
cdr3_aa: CAISDQSGDNEQFF

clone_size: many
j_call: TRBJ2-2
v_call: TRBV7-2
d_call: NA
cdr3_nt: TGTGCCAGCAGCTTTGCACAAGGGGGAGCCGGGGAGCTGTTTTTT
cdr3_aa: CASSFAQGGAGELFF

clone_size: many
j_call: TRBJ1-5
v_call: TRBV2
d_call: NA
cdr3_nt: TGTGCCAGCAGTGAAGCAGGGGGCAATCAGCCCCAGCATTTT
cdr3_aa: CASSEAGGNQPQHF

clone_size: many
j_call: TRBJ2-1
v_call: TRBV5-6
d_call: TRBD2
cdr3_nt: TGTGCCAGCAGCTCGGGACTAGCGGGTTACTACAATGAGCAGTTCTTC
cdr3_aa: CASSSGLAGYYNEQFF

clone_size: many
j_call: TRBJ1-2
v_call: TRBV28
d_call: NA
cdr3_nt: TGTGCCAGCAGTATCAACTATGGCTACACCTTC
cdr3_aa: CASSINYGYTF